The next 26 T cell receptor beta chains were all read from a single sample in a study of T cell responses to AZD1222 COVID-19 vaccine (TCRdb year 2021). The time point label corresponds to: about 28 days (+/-7) after the second vaccine dose. Libraries were built with the immunoSEQ multiplex PCR assay. TCRdb holds this immuneACCESS table with in-frame rearrangements only. Some clones are missing; in checked studies, unresolved V genes explain under half, and the rest has no known cause. Recorded for this sample are about 81,000 clones; 90% of them occurred a single time. The ten biggest clones cover 5% to 5.5% of the sample. The sequences come from peripheral blood, collected 28 days after the second AZD1222 dose. These receptors were obtained from an adult who received the AZD1222 COVID-19 vaccine.

J is TRBJ2-1 and V is TRBV15, with 7 bases that match TRBD1. The ends lost 1 base at V and 3 bases at J; junction bases unmatched: 6. Germline CDR1 is LNHNV and CDR2 is YYDKDF (reference sequence). This CDR3 comprises 16 residues. Here the CDR3 reads CATSRGGSGGYNEQFF. DNA of the CDR3: TGTGCCACCAGCAGAGGTGGATCAGGGGGCTACAATGAGCAGTTCTTC.

This clone was seen a few times. Here the CDR3 reads CASSLTTNTEAFF. DNA of the CDR3: TGTGCCAGCAGCCTGACAACGAACACTGAAGCTTTCTTT. V is TRBV11-2 and J is TRBJ1-1; D uncertain. This CDR3 has 13 residues. The V end was cut by 5 bases, the J end by 1 base, with 8 bases between. The germline gives CDR1 SGHAT, CDR2 FQNNGV.

The chain carries TRBV3-1 (or the pseudogene TRBV3-2) and TRBJ1-1; D is undetermined. Germline CDR1 LGHDT, CDR2 YNNKEL (reference sequence). The ends were cut back, 0 bases at V and 6 bases at J, with 14 bases in the middle. The CDR3 is made up of 15 amino acids. The CDR3 sequence: CASSQDSQSFAEAFF. In nucleotides, the CDR3 is TGTGCCAGCAGCCAAGATTCACAGTCTTTTGCTGAAGCTTTCTTT.

The chain carries TRBV5-1 and TRBJ2-5; 9 bases line up with TRBD2. Germline V gene data show CDR1 as SGHRS and CDR2 as YFSETQ. V was pared by 2 bases and J by 5 bases, with 10 bases of the junction left unmatched. This CDR3 is 16 amino acids long. The CDR3 DNA reads as TGCGCCAGCAGCTTAGTCGGCGGGGGGGCCGAGGAGACCCAGTACTTC. As protein: CASSLVGGGAEETQYF.

This chain uses TRBV3-1 (or the pseudogene TRBV3-2) with TRBJ1-4; D gene unclear. This CDR3 comprises 14 residues. V was pared by 5 bases and J by 1 base, with 8 bases between. Germline CDR1 LGHDT, CDR2 YNNKEL (reference sequence). CDR3 DNA: TGTGCCAGCAGCGTGGGCGTAACTAATGAAAAACTGTTTTTT. Its protein product is CASSVGVTNEKLFF.

The chain couples TRBV19 to TRBJ1-2; TRBD1 aligns across 11 bases. Germline V gene lookup returns CDR1 LNHDA and CDR2 SQIVND (reference sequence). V gave up 6 bases and J gave up 4 bases; unmatched junction bases: 4. The CDR3 runs 14 residues. CDR3 loop: CASSRTGGGYGYTF. CDR3 coding DNA: TGTGCCAGTAGCCGGACAGGGGGCGGCTATGGCTACACCTTC.

This chain joins TRBV27 and TRBJ2-7; no reliable D call. The germline V gene encodes CDR1 MNHEY and CDR2 SMNVEV (reference sequence). The CDR3 runs 14 residues. The V end lost 7 bases, the J end lost 2 bases, and 15 bases lay between the germline ends. The CDR3 reads CASKLDGVAYEQYF. CDR3 sequence (DNA): TGTGCCAGCAAGCTAGACGGAGTAGCCTACGAGCAGTACTTC.

Here the CDR3 DNA reads TGTGCCAGCAGCTTAGAAAGGGCCGGGGCTAATGGCTACACCTTC. As protein: CASSLERAGANGYTF. The V and J genes are TRBV7-2 and TRBJ1-2; a possible D gene is TRBD1 (5 bases). Germline loops: CDR1 SGHTA, CDR2 FQGNSA. V lost 1 base and J 6 bases, leaving 15 bases between the germline ends. The CDR3 is 15 residues long.

This chain uses TRBV12-3 or TRBV12-4 with TRBJ2-5; possible D gene TRBD2, 5 bases. This CDR3 is 12 amino acids long. The germline V and J ends were trimmed by 3 bases and 4 bases, with 6 bases remaining between them. DNA of the CDR3: TGTGCCAGCAGTTTGAGGGCAGAGACCCAGTACTTC. It specifies CASSLRAETQYF.

This clone was observed a handful of times. The J gene is TRBJ1-3, the V gene TRBV7-9; the D gene is possibly TRBD1 (6 bases). The CDR3 is 16 residues long. CDR1 and CDR2 (germline): SEHNR, FQNEAQ (reference sequence). Trimming pared 8 bases from V and 3 bases from J, leaving 20 bases between. In DNA, the CDR3 is TGTGCCAGCCGCTCCCGGGAACAGGGAAGTGGAAACACCATATATTTT. Its protein product is CASRSREQGSGNTIYF.

The V and J genes are TRBV28 and TRBJ1-2; D unresolved. Germline V gene sequence: CDR1 MDHEN, CDR2 SYDVKM. The CDR3 is 11 amino acids. Trimming removed 4 bases at V and 10 bases at J, with 10 bases between. CDR3 DNA: TGTGCCAGCAGTTCCTTGAGGGACTACACCTTC. This sequence encodes CASSSLRDYTF.

This chain links TRBV4-1 with TRBJ2-1, with D perhaps matching TRBD1 (5 bases). CDR1 is MGHRA and CDR2 is YSYEKL in the germline V gene. The V and J ends lost 4 bases and 5 bases respectively, with 18 bases between them. There are 16 residues in the CDR3. The CDR3 bases are TGCGCCAGCAGCCTACCCGATTGGGGCGCAGACAATGAGCAGTTCTTC. It translates to CASSLPDWGADNEQFF.

J is TRBJ1-2 and V is TRBV28; no definite D call. The length of the CDR3 is 12 residues. CDR1 and CDR2 (germline): MDHEN, SYDVKM. V was pared by 5 bases and J by 7 bases, with 11 bases between. The CDR3 nucleotides read TGTGCCAGCAGTCTAATTGAGGGTGGCTACACCTTC. Protein: CASSLIEGGYTF.

The chain joins TRBV4-1 to TRBJ1-5; TRBD1 aligns across 10 bases. Germline CDR1 is MGHRA and CDR2 is YSYEKL. CDR3 length: 19 residues. The J segment lost 4 bases and the V segment lost 4 bases, leaving 16 bases of the junction unmatched. The CDR3 region has the DNA TGCGCCAGCAGCCCCTGGTTTGTCCGGGACAGGGGTGAGAATCAGCCCCAGCATTTT. Encoded protein: CASSPWFVRDRGENQPQHF.

A remark on this clone: A junction boundary mismatches the germline segment, possibly from a read error. The chain recombines TRBV7-9 with TRBJ1-1, with 9 bases matching TRBD1. Germline V gene lookup returns CDR1 SEHNR and CDR2 FQNEAQ (reference sequence). The CDR3 is 14 amino acids. In nucleotides, the CDR3 is TGTGCCAGCAGTTTAGGGGGACAGGGTGCTGAAGCTTTCTTT. It codes for CASSLGGQGAEAFF.

About this clone itself: The sample carries other DNA sequences with the same CDR3. The chain joins TRBV19 to TRBJ2-6; no clear D. V was trimmed by 2 bases and J by 4 bases, leaving 6 bases between them. The CDR3 runs to 14 residues. Germline CDR1 is LNHDA and CDR2 is SQIVND (reference sequence). CDR3 bases: TGTGCCAGTAGTATAAGTTCGGGGGCCAACGTCCTGACTTTC. This sequence encodes CASSISSGANVLTF.

The chain links TRBV3-1 (or the pseudogene TRBV3-2) to TRBJ1-5; D call uncertain. The CDR3 contains 13 residues. Germline CDR1 and CDR2: LGHDT and YNNKEL (reference sequence). V lost 4 bases, J lost 4 bases, and 8 bases lay in between. CDR3 bases: TGTGCCAGCAGCCTAGGTAGAAATCAGCCCCAGCATTTT. Protein product: CASSLGRNQPQHF.

The genes are TRBV27 and TRBJ2-1; 8 nucleotides line up with TRBD1. J gave up 3 bases and V 1 base, and 8 bases lay outside the gene matches. Germline V gene data show CDR1 as MNHEY and CDR2 as SMNVEV (reference sequence). The CDR3 loop spans 17 amino acids. The CDR3: CASSLYVGTGYYNEQFF. CDR3 DNA: TGTGCCAGCAGTTTATACGTAGGGACAGGTTACTACAATGAGCAGTTCTTC.

The rearrangement links TRBV19 to TRBJ2-5; D ambiguous. The germline V gene has CDR1 LNHDA and CDR2 SQIVND (reference sequence). Trimming removed 4 bases at V and 4 bases at J, with 13 bases between. The CDR3 has 14 residues. The CDR3 loop reads CASSTSVRGETQYF. The CDR3, as DNA: TGTGCCAGTAGTACGTCGGTCCGCGGAGAGACCCAGTACTTC. Based on the CDR3 plus reference TRBV19 and TRBJ2-5, the full variable domain is DGGITQSPKYLFRKEGQNVTLSCEQNLNHDAMYWYRQDPGQGLRLIYYSQIVNDFQKGDIAEGYSVSREKKESFPLTVTSAQKNPTAFYLCASSTSVRGETQYFGPGTRLLVL.

The V gene is TRBV11-3, the J gene TRBJ2-7; TRBD1 matches at 7 bases. The CDR3 covers 15 residues. The germline gives CDR1 SGHNT, CDR2 YENEEA. With 1 base clipped from V and 4 bases from J, the junction kept 7 bases outside the gene matches. CDR3 loop: CASSLGGTVGYEQYF. The CDR3 DNA sequence: TGTGCCAGCAGCTTAGGAGGGACAGTAGGATACGAGCAGTACTTC.

The V gene is TRBV19, the J gene TRBJ2-1; 7 nucleotides match TRBD1. The V gene's germline CDR1 is LNHDA and CDR2 SQIVND (reference sequence). This CDR3 has 16 amino acids. The trim removed 8 bases at V and 4 bases at J, leaving 14 bases unmatched. CDR3 sequence: CASGDTDRKSYNEQFF. The CDR3 region has the DNA TGTGCCAGTGGGGACACGGACAGGAAATCATACAATGAGCAGTTCTTC.

J is TRBJ1-5 and V is TRBV11-2; D call uncertain. The V gene's germline CDR1 is SGHAT and CDR2 FQNNGV. Trimming pared 0 bases from V and 4 bases from J, leaving 13 bases between. This CDR3 contains 16 residues. The CDR3 bases are TGTGCCAGCAGCTTAGATTACGGCGGGAGTAATCAGCCCCAGCATTTT. This encodes CASSLDYGGSNQPQHF. The whole variable domain, remainder taken from reference TRBV11-2 and TRBJ1-5, is EAGVAQSPRYKIIEKRQSVAFWCNPISGHATLYWYQQILGQGPKLLIQFQNNGVVDDSQLPKDRFSAERLKGVDSTLKIQPAKLEDSAVYLCASSLDYGGSNQPQHFGDGTRLSIL.

The chain couples TRBV5-1 to TRBJ2-7; TRBD1 aligns across 8 bases. The CDR3 extends over 12 amino acids. J lost 4 bases, V lost 5 bases, and 2 bases had no gene match. CDR1 and CDR2 from the germline V gene are SGHRS and YFSETQ. The CDR3 DNA reads as TGCGCCAGCAGGGACAGGGAGTACGAGCAGTACTTC. Its translation: CASRDREYEQYF.

This clone has just one count. The chain has TRBV18 and TRBJ2-7; no clear D gene. The CDR3 is 16 residues long. CDR1 is KGHSH, CDR2 LQKENI, per germline. V gave up 0 bases and J gave up 1 base, with 13 bases separating them. The CDR3 here is CASSPPGLTSSYEQYF. CDR3 in DNA: TGTGCCAGCTCACCACCGGGTCTGACTTCTTCCTACGAGCAGTACTTC.

CDR3 bases: TGTGCCAGCAGTGAATTTCTGCGAGGGGACGGCCTAGAGCCCCAGCATTTT. Amino acids: CASSEFLRGDGLEPQHF. The chain couples TRBV6-1 to TRBJ1-5; TRBD1 is a possible D gene (5 bases). This CDR3 region has 17 residues. Per germline, CDR1 MNHNS and CDR2 SASEGT. V lost 2 bases and J lost 8, with 22 bases in between.

The V gene is TRBV6-5, the J gene TRBJ1-5; 7 bases are shared with TRBD1. Germline assignment: CDR1 MNHEY and CDR2 SVGAGI. The CDR3 totals 14 residues. The ends lost 6 bases at V and 1 base at J; junction bases unmatched: 3. CDR3 sequence reads: CASRRGQSNQPQHF. As DNA, the CDR3 is TGTGCCAGCAGAAGGGGGCAGAGCAATCAGCCCCAGCATTTT.